The rows below give T cell receptor beta chains drawn from one sample of a study of CDR3 diversity in severe acne. TCRdb redid the calling of the PCR reads with MiXCR, one entry per CDR3 protein. The data contain around 85,000 distinct CDR3 sequences, around 47% of them singletons. Material for sequencing was blood. All receptors come from a male donor with severe acne vulgaris. The conserved cysteine and the conserved F or W are not part of the CDR3 here. Clone size is shown for a subset of rows, as once, few, many or a class of expanded clone.

clone size	V gene	CDR3 protein
-	TRBV5-1	ASSFVGRGLGANVLT
many	TRBV30	AWSAPGDAGELF
few	TRBV10-2	ASTRRPIRGTSTGELF
-	TRBV5-4	ASSLLGDSNTGELF
medium-sized	TRBV20-1	SAHRPRVTGLDEQF
-	TRBV20-1	SVPDGENYGYEQY
-	TRBV29-1	SALTRNSYEQY
many	TRBV7-3	ASSLGQGSGEQF
medium-sized	TRBV2	ASRGGISYEQY
-	TRBV20-1	SASYFRDRGNNEQF
-	TRBV25-1	ASSDLRDHYEQY
few	TRBV6-1	ASSEVLLAPDTQY
many	TRBV15	ATSRPTSGNTGELF
-	TRBV7-2	ASSSNPIGGYT
-	TRBV19	ASSPRYVVIGEQY
-	TRBV27	ASSLGSLPYEQY
few	TRBV15	ATSRESPGQGPYEQY
many	TRBV7-9	ASSPYPASSYNEQF
-	TRBV20-1	SARASGQY
-	TRBV25-1	ASSDRTVHEQY
few	TRBV4-3	ASSLEIPGGLAAYEQY
once	TRBV29-1	SVEFQGLTTNEKLF
-	TRBV29-1	SVESLKLHNEQF
medium-sized	TRBV12-3/TRBV12-4	ASSFYGIETQY
many	TRBV11-2	ASSETSGGASYEQY
-	TRBV29-1	SVHGRTIGEQY
-	TRBV20-1	SVKGGAPYEQY
many	TRBV5-1	ASSLGQGAYEQY
-	TRBV7-9	ASSLSVRLAGGYNEQF
-	TRBV15	ATSRDRQGVNQPQH
-	TRBV24-1	ASTDRDETQY
many	TRBV29-1	SVGLGITYGYT
-	TRBV25-1	ASSPRTVNTEAF
-	TRBV2	ASRTTSGSLNSQF
many	TRBV20-1	SANGLAGYGTQY
-	TRBV7-9	ASSRVGLAGYEQY
-	TRBV7-6	ASSFHACGAGETQY
many	TRBV9	ASAGTSGSNEQF
many	TRBV5-8	ASRGGLEDEQY
-	TRBV20-1	SVNRGSDRGAV
many	TRBV7-8	ASSLGGADTQY
-	TRBV5-1	ASSLEGELF
-	TRBV5-1	ASSAPTTDTQY
-	TRBV7-6	ASSSTRRVADTQY
-	TRBV29-1	SARRDRVLSETQY
once	TRBV19	ASMGTGTQPQH
-	TRBV7-3	ASSPDREGGELF
medium-sized	TRBV20-1	SAAGERNTIY
many	TRBV19	ASMGQLNTEAF
few	TRBV29-1	SVESTPFTQY
few	TRBV7-9	ASSPRGFDEQY
-	TRBV9	ASSARDRASEKLF
-	TRBV10-3	AINPGLAGYEQF
few	TRBV3-1	ASSHGLAGDEQY
-	TRBV29-1	SVPSQTPTGELF
-	TRBV7-9	ASSFTGGRYNEY
many	TRBV7-9	ASSQGRGSTDTQY
many	TRBV7-8	ASSPRGLVDNEQF
once	TRBV29-1	SVGGTSGNSYNEQF
-	TRBV24-1	ATSDGLETQY